This TCR beta chain was sequenced for a study of blood T cell repertoires in COVID-19. Study background: There were acute and convalescent COVID-19 samples, and they came from the United States, Italy and Spain. PBMCs, B-cell-depleted T cells, or T cells were the source of the cDNA or gDNA that made up the material.

Original data processing: Estimation of nucleated cell counts was performed using reference gene primer amplification. Clones were sequenced by immunoSEQ multiplex PCR, and TCRdb holds only the in-frame ones, with some missing. V, J and clone size are those of that table, while D and trimming were read from the DNA. The table records 200,000 or so clones, 75% to 90% of them present only once. CDR3 length: 16 residues. CDR1 is LNHDA and CDR2 is SQIVND in the germline V gene (reference sequence). J was trimmed by 3 bases and V by 4 bases; bases with no gene match: 6. The clonotype was recovered from a human donor in a cohort sampled during active COVID-19. The sequenced sample consisted of peripheral blood. The V gene is TRBV19, the J gene TRBJ1-4; 9 nucleotides line up with TRBD1. The DNA of the CDR3 is TGTGCCAGTAGTACGGGACAGGGAATTGCTAATGAAAAACTGTTTTTT. Translation: CASSTGQGIANEKLFF.